The clone carrying this T cell receptor beta chain was counted a few times. 60 Vbeta and 13 Jbeta primers were used in PCR. Generated by immunoSEQ multiplex PCR, the TCRdb table keeps only in-frame clones and is missing some. The table has 120,000 or so clones, over 15% seen once. These data belong to a study of cytomegalovirus exposure and HLA in healthy donors. Germline V gives CDR1 SEHNR, CDR2 FQNEAQ (reference sequence). This CDR3 has 13 residues. After removal of 4 bases from V and 5 bases from J, the junction contained 4 bases not matched to a gene. The clonotype originates from a female donor in good health and CMV-seropositive. The rearrangement links TRBV7-9 to TRBJ1-1; 7 positions agree with TRBD1. The sequencing input was PBMCs. The CDR3 DNA sequence: TGTGCCAGCAGCTCGCAGGGGGGTACTGAAGCTTTCTTT. It is translated as CASSSQGGTEAFF.